This record covers a single T cell receptor beta chain. Looked up from germline, CDR1 is SNHLY and CDR2 is FYNNEI. CDR3 length: 14 amino acids. Trimming cost V 8 bases and J 8 bases, with 19 bases left between them. The PCR ran on 60 Vbeta and 13 Jbeta primers. TCRdb's copy holds only in-frame clones and misses some; the assay was immunoSEQ multiplex PCR. The sample has 200,000 or so clones. This sample stems from a study of cytomegalovirus exposure and HLA in healthy donors. The sample comprised PBMCs. This clonotype originated in a boy between 10 and 17 years old in good health and CMV-seronegative. This chain uses TRBV2 with TRBJ2-1, with a weak D call TRBD1 (5 bases). The CDR3 reads CASFKREKGDEQFF. The DNA of the CDR3 is TGTGCCAGCTTCAAAAGGGAAAAAGGGGATGAGCAGTTCTTC.